The next 18 T cell receptor beta chains were all read from a single sample in a study of OX40 agonist ivuxolimab in advanced cancers. Library construction relied on the immunoSEQ multiplex PCR assay. TCRdb retrieved this table from immuneACCESS and kept in-frame rearrangements only. Not all clones are present; in checked studies, unresolved V genes account for under half, and no reason is known for the remainder. This sample lists 44,000 or so clones; approximately 91% were detected once. The top ten clonotypes cover 15% to 20% of the sample. This specimen was CD4+ or CD8+ T cells sorted from blood, taken in a trial of the OX40 agonist ivuxolimab. The receptors were sampled from an adult with an advanced solid tumor such as melanoma, head and neck, liver or kidney cancer.

This clone was counted once. This chain uses TRBV5-4 with TRBJ2-1; D gene unclear. The CDR3 sequence is 11 residues long. Trimming shortened V by 4 bases and J by 9 bases, and 8 bases separated the two germline ends. Germline V lookup: CDR1 SGHNT, CDR2 YYREEE (reference sequence). DNA for the CDR3: TGTGCCAGCAGCCTTCGTGGTGAGCAGTTCTTC. It codes for CASSLRGEQFF.

The chain couples TRBV19 to TRBJ2-1; unclear D gene. With 2 bases removed from V and 9 bases from J, the gap between germline ends came to 8 bases. The length of the CDR3 is 12 residues. Germline V CDR1 and CDR2: LNHDA, SQIVND (reference sequence). CDR3 in DNA: TGTGCCAGTAGTATAAACCACGGTGAGCAGTTCTTC. As protein: CASSINHGEQFF.

V is TRBV19 and J is TRBJ1-2; D gene unclear. The CDR3 has 19 amino acids. Trimming cost V 7 bases and J 0 bases, with 27 bases left between them. Germline lookup yields CDR1 LNHDA and CDR2 SQIVND (reference sequence). Here the CDR3 reads CASTPAPSPPKGANYGYTF. In DNA, the CDR3 is TGTGCCAGTACCCCCGCTCCTTCGCCCCCTAAAGGAGCTAACTATGGCTACACCTTC.

CDR3 coding DNA: TGCGCCAGCAGCCACCCGGGACAGAACACTGAAGCTTTCTTT. Residues: CASSHPGQNTEAFF. The chain has TRBV4-1 and TRBJ1-1, with D possibly matching TRBD1 (6 bases). The CDR3 totals 14 residues. Per germline, CDR1 MGHRA and CDR2 YSYEKL. V was trimmed by 3 bases and J by 1 base, leaving 9 bases between them.

V and J are TRBV13 and TRBJ1-5, with D possibly TRBD1 on 6 matching bases. V shed 5 bases and J shed 4 bases, with 12 bases lying between them. CDR3 length: 14 residues. Germline CDR1 reads PRHDT; CDR2 reads FYEKMQ (reference sequence). The CDR3 reads CASSLGGANQPQHF. CDR3 nucleotide sequence: TGTGCCAGCAGCCTGGGGGGGGCTAATCAGCCCCAGCATTTT. Filled out from reference TRBV13 and TRBJ1-5, the complete variable domain reads AAGVIQSPRHLIKEKRETATLKCYPIPRHDTVYWYQQGPGQDPQFLISFYEKMQSDKGSIPDRFSAQQFSDYHSELNMSSLELGDSALYFCASSLGGANQPQHFGDGTRLSIL.

This chain links TRBV29-1 with TRBJ2-5; TRBD1 agrees at 7 bases. The CDR3 covers 13 residues. The J segment lost 5 bases and the V segment lost 5 bases, leaving 8 bases of the junction unmatched. Germline V CDR1 and CDR2: SQVTM, ANQGSEA. The CDR3 is CSVNRGLGETQYF. The DNA of the CDR3 is TGCAGCGTTAACAGGGGCCTAGGGGAGACCCAGTACTTC.

The V gene is TRBV5-6, the J gene TRBJ1-1; tentative D call: TRBD1 (5 bases). With 4 bases removed from V and 12 bases from J, the gap between germline ends came to 16 bases. Germline V lookup: CDR1 SGHDT, CDR2 YYEEEE. This CDR3 is 12 amino acids long. CDR3 nucleotides: TGTGCCAGCAGCAGGGGATTGGGGGGAACTTTCTTT. Its translation is CASSRGLGGTFF.

The chain joins TRBV7-2 to TRBJ1-2, with a weak D call TRBD1 (5 bases). Trimming stripped 2 bases from V and 7 bases from J, with 17 bases between. CDR3 length equals 15 residues. Germline V lookup: CDR1 SGHTA, CDR2 FQGNSA. CDR3 DNA sequence: TGTGCCAGCAGCTTAAATCGGTGGGACCAGGGTGGCTACACCTTC. It encodes CASSLNRWDQGGYTF.

J is TRBJ2-7 and V is TRBV5-6; D gene uncertain. CDR3 length: 12 amino acids. Trimming shortened V by 0 bases and J by 3 bases, and 4 bases separated the two germline ends. CDR1 is SGHDT and CDR2 is YYEEEE in the germline V gene. CDR3 nucleotide sequence: TGTGCCAGCAGCTTGGTTGGCTACGAGCAGTACTTC. It translates to CASSLVGYEQYF.

The chain is built from TRBV7-8 and TRBJ1-4; no firm D call. The CDR3 contains 16 residues. Trimming pared 1 base from V and 5 bases from J, leaving 14 bases between. Looked up from germline, CDR1 is SGHVS and CDR2 is FQNEAQ. Written as DNA, the CDR3 is TGTGCCAGCAGCTTAGTGAGGGCCCTAGCGAATGAAAAACTGTTTTTT. This gives the protein CASSLVRALANEKLFF.

The rearrangement links TRBV7-9 to TRBJ2-6; 10 bases are shared with TRBD1. J lost 6 bases, V lost 5 bases, and 10 bases had no gene match. Germline lookup yields CDR1 SEHNR and CDR2 FQNEAQ (reference sequence). This CDR3 is 17 amino acids long. CDR3 protein: CASSQTGGQAEANVLTF. CDR3 DNA sequence: TGTGCCAGCAGCCAGACAGGGGGCCAAGCGGAGGCCAACGTCCTGACTTTC.

This chain links TRBV19 with TRBJ1-2; 10 positions match TRBD1. J was trimmed by 6 bases and V by 3 bases; bases with no gene match: 4. The CDR3 is made up of 14 amino acids. In germline, CDR1 is LNHDA, CDR2 SQIVND (reference sequence). CDR3 loop: CASSIGTGEDGYTF. The CDR3 region has the DNA TGTGCCAGTAGTATTGGGACAGGGGAGGATGGCTACACCTTC.

The chain employs TRBV28 and TRBJ1-1, with 8 bases aligning to TRBD1. J lost 3 bases, V lost 7 bases, and 7 bases had no gene match. The CDR3 has 14 amino acids. The V gene's germline CDR1 is MDHEN and CDR2 SYDVKM. CDR3 in DNA: TGTGCCAGCACTACCAGGGGGCAGGACACTGAAGCTTTCTTT. Translation: CASTTRGQDTEAFF.

This sequence joins TRBV30 and TRBJ2-3; no definite D call. V lost 4 bases and J 4 bases, leaving 9 bases between the germline ends. Looked up from germline, CDR1 is GTSNPN and CDR2 is SVGIG (reference sequence). This CDR3 contains 12 residues. CDR3 region: CAWNGIADTQYF. CDR3 bases: TGTGCCTGGAATGGTATCGCAGATACGCAGTATTTT.

The chain joins TRBV19 to TRBJ2-5, with D perhaps assigned TRBD1 or TRBD2 (5 bases each). Between the trimmed V and J ends, which lost 2 bases and 5 bases, there was a span of 9 bases. Germline V gene data show CDR1 as LNHDA and CDR2 as SQIVND (reference sequence). The CDR3 is made up of 13 amino acids. The CDR3 DNA is TGTGCCAGTAGTATAACCGGGGCGGAGACCCAGTACTTC. This codes for CASSITGAETQYF.

This chain uses TRBV7-9 with TRBJ1-4; no reliable D call. The CDR3 spans 13 residues. Germline V gene data show CDR1 as SEHNR and CDR2 as FQNEAQ (reference sequence). V lost 2 bases to trimming and J lost 8 bases, with 9 bases between them. The CDR3 DNA follows: TGTGCCAGCAGCTTATTAAGTAAGGAAAAACTGTTTTTT. It encodes CASSLLSKEKLFF.

The chain has TRBV28 and TRBJ2-7; D could derive from TRBD1 or TRBD2 (5 bases each). The CDR3 has 15 amino acids. Trimming stripped 6 bases from V and 1 base from J, with 16 bases between. Germline CDR1 and CDR2: MDHEN and SYDVKM. This CDR3 reads CASSFRGERSYEQYF. In DNA, the CDR3 is TGTGCCAGCAGCTTTCGGGGCGAACGATCCTACGAGCAGTACTTC. Full variable domain (rest looked up from reference TRBV28 and TRBJ2-7): DVKVTQSSRYLVKRTGEKVFLECVQDMDHENMFWYRQDPGLGLRLIYFSYDVKMKEKGDIPEGYSVSREKKERFSLILESASTNQTSMYLCASSFRGERSYEQYFGPGTRLTVT.

This chain joins TRBV28 and TRBJ2-1, with D possibly TRBD1 on 5 matching bases. This CDR3 has 14 amino acids. V was trimmed by 6 bases and J by 2 bases, leaving 11 bases between them. Germline assignment: CDR1 MDHEN and CDR2 SYDVKM. For the CDR3, the DNA is TGTGCCAGCAGCAGGTCAGGGACCTACAATGAGCAGTTCTTC. It is translated as CASSRSGTYNEQFF.